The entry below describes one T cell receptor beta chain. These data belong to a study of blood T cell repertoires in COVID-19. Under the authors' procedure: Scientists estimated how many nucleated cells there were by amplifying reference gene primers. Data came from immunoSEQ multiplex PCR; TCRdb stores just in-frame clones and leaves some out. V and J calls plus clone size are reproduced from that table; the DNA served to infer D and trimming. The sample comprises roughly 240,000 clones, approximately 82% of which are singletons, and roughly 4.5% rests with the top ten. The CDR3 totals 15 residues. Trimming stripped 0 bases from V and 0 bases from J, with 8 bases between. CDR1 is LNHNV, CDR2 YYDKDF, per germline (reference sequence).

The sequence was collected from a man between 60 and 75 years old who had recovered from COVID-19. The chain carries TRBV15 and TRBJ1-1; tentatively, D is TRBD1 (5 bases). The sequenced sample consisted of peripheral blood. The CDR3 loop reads CATSREGGMNTEAFF. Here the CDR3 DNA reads TGTGCCACCAGCAGAGAGGGGGGAATGAACACTGAAGCTTTCTTT.